One sample yielded the 26 T cell receptor beta chains listed below, sequenced in a study of CD8+CD57+ T cells in acquired aplastic anemia. It was genomic DNA that served as the template for profiling TCR beta VDJ and CDR3. TCRdb called the reads again in MiXCR, with one record for every CDR3 protein. Here the sample spans 200,000 to 250,000 distinct CDR3 sequences, 30% to 40% being singletons. Sequencing was done on a sample of sorted CD4+, CD8+, or CD8+CD57+ T cells (not recorded which) from PBMCs. The source is a human donor in good health, serving as a control.

The genes are TRBV25-1 and TRBJ2-7, with 9 bases aligning to TRBD1. The germline gives CDR1 MGHDK, CDR2 SYGVNS. The ends lost 7 bases at V and 7 bases at J; junction bases unmatched: 14. The CDR3 spans 15 residues. CDR3 sequence: CASKKRGQGVLEQYF. CDR3 nucleotides: TGTGCCAGCAAAAAGCGGGGACAGGGCGTTTTAGAGCAGTACTTC.

The J gene is TRBJ2-6, the V gene TRBV7-3; no firm D call. Germline lookup yields CDR1 SGHTA and CDR2 FQGTGA. The CDR3 spans 15 residues. V lost 6 bases to trimming and J lost 3 bases, with 12 bases between them. The DNA of the CDR3 is TGTGCCAGCAGTTTACAACAGAGTGGGGCCAACGTCCTGACTTTC. Amino acids: CASSLQQSGANVLTF.

About this clonotype: A much larger clone differs from this one at a single base, so this may be a read error. V is TRBV2 and J is TRBJ2-7; possibly TRBD1 for D (5 bases). Per germline, CDR1 SNHLY and CDR2 FYNNEI. V dropped 6 bases and J dropped 6 bases, with 12 bases sitting between them. The CDR3 length is 12 residues. The CDR3 region is CASSQGGVEQYF. DNA for the CDR3: TGTGCCAGCAGCCAGGGTGGGGTCGAGCAGTACTTC.

There are many counts of this clonotype. This chain uses TRBV9 with TRBJ2-5; the D call may be TRBD1 or TRBD2 (5 bases each). The CDR3 runs to 15 residues. V lost 2 bases, J lost 5 bases, and 16 bases lay in between. CDR1 is SGDLS and CDR2 is YYNGEE in the germline V gene. CDR3 sequence: CASSVQGMEVETQYF. The CDR3 region has the DNA TGTGCCAGCAGCGTGCAGGGAATGGAGGTCGAGACCCAGTACTTC.

Many counts were recorded for this clonotype. The V call is TRBV2, the J call TRBJ2-1, with 10 bases lining up with TRBD2. The V gene's germline CDR1 is SNHLY and CDR2 FYNNEI. This CDR3 spans 15 amino acids. V lost 2 bases, J lost 9 bases, and 7 bases stayed unmatched. CDR3 coding DNA: TGTGCCAGCAGTGAAATACTAGCGGGAACAGGTGAGCAGTTCTTC. It codes for CASSEILAGTGEQFF.

The chain links TRBV25-1 to TRBJ1-2; possibly TRBD1 for D (5 bases). V shed 5 bases and J shed 6 bases, with 19 bases lying between them. CDR1 is MGHDK, CDR2 SYGVNS, per germline. The CDR3 runs 15 residues. For the CDR3, the DNA is TGTGCCAGCAGTCTCCAGGGAGAGGGCTGGCATGGCTACACCTTC. Its translation is CASSLQGEGWHGYTF.

In this sample, this clonotype turned up many times. This chain uses TRBV11-2 with TRBJ2-1; a weak D match, TRBD2 (5 bases). This CDR3 is 14 amino acids long. Per germline, CDR1 SGHAT and CDR2 FQNNGV. V was trimmed by 2 bases and J by 4 bases, leaving 9 bases between them. CDR3 protein: CASSLKGGYNEQFF. Written as DNA, the CDR3 is TGTGCCAGCAGCTTAAAGGGCGGGTACAATGAGCAGTTCTTC.

This clonotype was counted many times. The chain employs TRBV7-9 and TRBJ2-2, with 12 bases aligning to TRBD2. CDR1 SEHNR and CDR2 FQNEAQ come from the germline V gene (reference sequence). The junction had 4 bases not matched to a gene; V was cut back by 7 bases and J by 1 base. The CDR3 sequence is 16 residues long. CDR3 amino acids: CASTRLAGVNTGELFF. The CDR3 DNA sequence: TGTGCCAGCACCCGACTAGCGGGAGTGAACACCGGGGAGCTGTTTTTT.

This clonotype was seen more than once but under ten times. V gene TRBV4-1 combines with J gene TRBJ1-4; D is perhaps TRBD1 (6 bases). The V gene lost 5 bases and the J gene lost 10 bases, with 20 bases spanning the gap. The CDR3 spans 15 residues. Germline CDR1 is MGHRA and CDR2 is YSYEKL. The chain's CDR3 is CASSEGQGQRRKLFF. CDR3 nucleotide sequence: TGCGCCAGCAGCGAAGGCCAGGGGCAGCGAAGAAAACTGTTTTTT.

Many counts were recorded for this clonotype. The chain has TRBV12-3 or TRBV12-4 and TRBJ2-7; D gene unclear. Trimming shortened V by 5 bases and J by 5 bases, and 16 bases separated the two germline ends. This CDR3 region has 14 residues. DNA of the CDR3: TGTGCCAGCAGTCGAAGTGGCAACCCCCACGAGCAGTACTTC. It codes for CASSRSGNPHEQYF.

This clonotype was counted a single time. This could be a read error, since a much larger clone is one nucleotide away. The gene calls are TRBV7-3 and TRBJ2-7, with a possible D match to TRBD2 (6 bases). Looked up from germline, CDR1 is SGHTA and CDR2 is FQGTGA. This CDR3 has 14 residues. The CDR3: CASRWGVSSYEQHF. The CDR3 DNA reads TGCGCCAGCAGGTGGGGGGTGAGCTCCTACGAGCAGCACTTC.

The chain joins TRBV6-2 or TRBV6-3 to TRBJ2-5, with D possibly TRBD2 on 5 matching bases. The CDR3 covers 12 residues. Trimming took 4 bases from V and 5 from J, leaving 8 bases between them. CDR1 MNHEY and CDR2 SVGEGT come from the germline V gene. This chain's CDR3 is CASSWRGETQYF. CDR3 in DNA: TGTGCCAGCAGTTGGCGAGGGGAGACCCAGTACTTC.

This clonotype was observed many times. The gene calls are TRBV19 and TRBJ2-7; D is uncertain. Germline CDR1 and CDR2: LNHDA and SQIVND (reference sequence). This CDR3 has 15 amino acids. Between the trimmed V and J ends, which lost 6 bases and 2 bases, there was a span of 17 bases. The CDR3: CASSSLPPTTYEQYF. CDR3 in DNA: TGTGCCAGTAGCTCGTTGCCGCCGACCACCTACGAGCAGTACTTC.

The chain combines TRBV10-3 with TRBJ2-1; D not resolved. Germline CDR1 is ENHRY and CDR2 is SYGVKD. V was cut by 1 base and J by 8 bases, with 3 bases left in between. The CDR3 spans 11 residues. The CDR3 DNA reads TGTGCCATCAGTGAGTGGGATGAGCAGTTCTTC. Residues: CAISEWDEQFF.

Ten or more counts support this clonotype. This sequence joins TRBV7-9 and TRBJ1-5; D is unresolved. The CDR3 runs 14 residues. V lost 5 bases to trimming and J lost 0 bases, with 8 bases between them. Germline CDR1 is SEHNR and CDR2 is FQNEAQ (reference sequence). CDR3 region: CASSPHYSNQPQHF. The CDR3 DNA sequence: TGTGCCAGCAGCCCTCACTATAGCAATCAGCCCCAGCATTTT.

The V and J genes are TRBV5-1 and TRBJ2-7; a possible D gene is TRBD2 (7 bases). V lost 3 bases, J lost 2 bases, and 21 bases lay in between. This CDR3 has 17 residues. CDR1 SGHRS and CDR2 YFSETQ come from the germline V gene. CDR3 bases: TGCGCCAGCAGCTCGATGGGGGGGGCGGGGTCTCCCTACGAGCAGTACTTC. Translation: CASSSMGGAGSPYEQYF.

The genes are TRBV25-1 and TRBJ2-2; D uncertain. The V gene lost 8 bases and the J gene lost 0 bases, with 13 bases spanning the gap. Germline V CDR1 and CDR2: MGHDK, SYGVNS. The CDR3 totals 15 residues. The CDR3 DNA reads TGTGCCAGCGAGAGGTCCGGGCCGAACACCGGGGAGCTGTTTTTT. This translates into CASERSGPNTGELFF. Combining the CDR3 with reference TRBV25-1 and TRBJ2-2 gives the whole variable domain EADIYQTPRYLVIGTGKKITLECSQTMGHDKMYWYQQDPGMELHLIHYSYGVNSTEKGDLSSESTVSRIRTEHFPLTLESARPSHTSQYLCASERSGPNTGELFFGEGSRLTVL.

This clonotype was counted at least ten times. This chain joins TRBV7-9 and TRBJ2-3; TRBD2 agrees at 7 bases. This CDR3 is 16 amino acids long. The germline V gene encodes CDR1 SEHNR and CDR2 FQNEAQ (reference sequence). Germline trimming cut 5 bases from V and 0 bases from J; bases unmatched to any gene: 8. Here the CDR3 DNA reads TGTGCCAGCAGCCCTGGAAGCGGGATGAGCACAGATACGCAGTATTTT. Its translation: CASSPGSGMSTDTQYF.

This clonotype has a count of ten or more. J is TRBJ2-7 and V is TRBV10-3; no firm D call. In germline, CDR1 is ENHRY, CDR2 SYGVKD. V lost 3 bases and J lost 0, with 9 bases in between. The CDR3 covers 14 residues. The CDR3: CAISDEKSSYEQYF. CDR3 DNA: TGTGCCATCAGTGATGAAAAAAGCTCCTACGAGCAGTACTTC.

The J gene is TRBJ2-5, the V gene TRBV10-1; 9 positions agree with TRBD2. Trimming took 3 bases from V and 5 from J; bases not matched to a gene: 10. Germline V gene sequence: CDR1 WNHNN, CDR2 SYGVQD (reference sequence). This CDR3 spans 16 amino acids. DNA of the CDR3: TGCGCCAGCAGTGAAACGGCTAGCGGGAAAATGGAGACCCAGTACTTC. It codes for CASSETASGKMETQYF.

With regard to this clonotype: A single base separates this from a much larger clone, so it may be a read error. The chain uses TRBV5-8 and TRBJ1-2; D gene uncertain. V lost 2 bases and J lost 0, with 11 bases in between. Germline CDR1 is SGHTS and CDR2 is YDEGEE. The CDR3 is 15 residues long. CDR3 protein: CASSFRGSSNYGYTF. The DNA of the CDR3 is TGTGCCAGCAGCTTTCGAGGGAGTTCTAACTATGGCTACACCTTC.

This clonotype was recorded a few times. A much larger clone differs by one base, so this may be a read error. J is TRBJ2-5 and V is TRBV10-3; D remains unclear. CDR1 is ENHRY, CDR2 SYGVKD, per germline. This CDR3 is 14 amino acids long. The CDR3, as DNA: TGTGCCAGCAGTTACTCGACTGACCATGAGACCCAGTACTTC. Translated: CASSYSTDHETQYF.

This clonotype was observed at least ten times. V is TRBV7-9 and J is TRBJ2-7, with D unresolved. V lost 0 bases and J 3 bases, leaving 6 bases between the germline ends. Germline CDR1 SEHNR, CDR2 FQNEAQ (reference sequence). The CDR3 consists of 13 residues. CDR3 residues: CASSLAGNYEQYF. CDR3 DNA sequence: TGTGCCAGCAGCTTAGCAGGGAACTACGAGCAGTACTTC.

This clonotype was counted many times. V usage is TRBV7-6 and J usage is TRBJ2-5; TRBD2 might be the D (6 bases). Germline loops: CDR1 SGHVS, CDR2 FNYEAQ. Trimming stripped 3 bases from V and 2 bases from J, with 13 bases between. The CDR3 contains 15 residues. CDR3 nucleotide sequence: TGTGCCAGCAGCTTTAGCGGCACAAATCAAGAGACCCAGTACTTC. It specifies CASSFSGTNQETQYF.

The CDR3 loop reads CASSPRATDTQYF. Here the CDR3 DNA reads TGTGCCAGCAGTCCCCGAGCCACAGATACGCAGTATTTT. The genes are TRBV9 and TRBJ2-3, with unresolved D. The CDR3 covers 13 residues. V was shortened by 5 bases and J by 2 bases, with 9 bases between the two germline ends. The germline gives CDR1 SGDLS, CDR2 YYNGEE.

This clonotype was found many times. J is TRBJ2-5 and V is TRBV7-2; D is perhaps TRBD2 (7 bases). The V end was cut by 2 bases, the J end by 5 bases, with 21 bases between. The CDR3 sequence is 17 residues long. The germline V gene encodes CDR1 SGHTA and CDR2 FQGNSA. The CDR3 DNA reads as TGTGCCAGCAGCTTATTTCGGGGGGCAGGGTTAGGGGAGACCCAGTACTTC. Translating it yields CASSLFRGAGLGETQYF.